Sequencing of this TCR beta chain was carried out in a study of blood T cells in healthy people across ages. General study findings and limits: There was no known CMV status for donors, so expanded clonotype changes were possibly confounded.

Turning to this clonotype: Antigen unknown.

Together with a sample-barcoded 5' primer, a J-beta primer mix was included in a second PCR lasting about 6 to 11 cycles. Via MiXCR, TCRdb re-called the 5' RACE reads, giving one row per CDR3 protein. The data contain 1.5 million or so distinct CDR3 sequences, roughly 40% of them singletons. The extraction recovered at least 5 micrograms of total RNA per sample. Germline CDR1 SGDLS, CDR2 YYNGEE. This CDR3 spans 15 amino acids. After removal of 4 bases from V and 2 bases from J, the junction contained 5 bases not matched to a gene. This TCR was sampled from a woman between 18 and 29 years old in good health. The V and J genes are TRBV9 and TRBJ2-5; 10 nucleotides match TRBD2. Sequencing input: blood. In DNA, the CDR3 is TGTGCCAGCAGCATCACTAGCGGGGTACAAGAGACCCAGTACTTC. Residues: CASSITSGVQETQYF.